The 2 T cell receptor beta chains below come from one sample, sequenced in a study of cytomegalovirus exposure and HLA in healthy donors. PCR amplification relied on 60 Vbeta primers (plus 13 Jbeta primers). TCRdb's copy holds only in-frame clones and misses some; the assay was immunoSEQ multiplex PCR. Of some 190,000 clones listed, approximately 82% are singletons. Sequencing was done on a sample of PBMCs. These receptors originate from a man aged 35 to 55 in good health and CMV-seropositive.

The chain joins TRBV7-2 to TRBJ2-2, with D possibly being TRBD2 (6 bases). V was clipped by 0 bases and J by 5 bases, with 10 bases between them. The CDR3 consists of 15 residues. Germline V gene sequence: CDR1 SGHTA, CDR2 FQGNSA. The CDR3 DNA reads as TGTGCCAGCAGCTTAGCTCCGACTAGAACCGGGGAGCTGTTTTTT. Translated: CASSLAPTRTGELFF.

Concerning this clone: Germline and junction disagree at one end, which may indicate a read error. This chain joins TRBV9 and TRBJ1-4, with 9 bases identical to TRBD1. The CDR3 covers 15 residues. The germline CDR1 and CDR2 sequences are SGDLS and YYNGEE. CDR3 bases: TGTGCCAGCAGCCTCGGGACAGGGATGAATGGAAAACTGTTTTTT. It encodes CASSLGTGMNGKLFF.